A single sample gave rise to the 28 T cell receptor beta chains below, sequenced in a study of CD8 T cells in ankylosing spondylitis. TCRdb reprocessed the 5' RACE reads with MiXCR, giving one entry per CDR3 protein. The sample yields about 330,000 distinct CDR3 sequences, around 7.6% seen once. The antigens for these receptors are not known. Study-level points and caveats: A motif in TCR beta, a set of 8 or 9 highly homologous variants, appeared characteristic of ankylosing spondylitis blood.

The sample taken for sequencing was blood, either unsorted or a sorted T cell fraction (not recorded which). These TCRs come from a male donor with ankylosing spondylitis.

Many counts were recorded for this clonotype. This rearrangement joins TRBV29-1 to TRBJ2-1, with 8 positions matching TRBD1. The CDR3 totals 16 residues. Trimming cost V 6 bases and J 3 bases; bases outside gene matches: 13. Germline values: CDR1 SQVTM, CDR2 ANQGSEA. DNA of the CDR3: TGCAGCGTCGTCAGGTCAGGGGGCGAAATCTACAATGAGCAGTTCTTC. Residues: CSVVRSGGEIYNEQFF.

The J gene is TRBJ1-2, the V gene TRBV4-2; D uncertain. Per germline, CDR1 LGHNA and CDR2 YNFKEQ. CDR3 size: 12 residues. V lost 3 bases to trimming and J lost 7 bases, with 9 bases between them. In nucleotides, the CDR3 is TGTGCCAGCAGCCATAGCCGGGCTGGCTACACCTTC. This codes for CASSHSRAGYTF.

This clonotype was seen more than once but under ten times. This sequence joins TRBV19 and TRBJ1-5; no clear D. Germline V gene data show CDR1 as LNHDA and CDR2 as SQIVND (reference sequence). V lost 7 bases and J 7 bases, leaving 14 bases between the germline ends. The CDR3 has 13 amino acids. The CDR3 here is CASTHRGGQPQHF. The CDR3 DNA is TGTGCCAGTACTCACCGGGGAGGCCAGCCCCAGCATTTT. The full variable domain, in which reference TRBV19 and TRBJ1-5 provide the parts outside the CDR3, is DGGITQSPKYLFRKEGQNVTLSCEQNLNHDAMYWYRQDPGQGLRLIYYSQIVNDFQKGDIAEGYSVSREKKESFPLTVTSAQKNPTAFYLCASTHRGGQPQHFGDGTRLSIL.

In this sample, this clonotype turned up a few times. The chain recombines TRBV20-1 with TRBJ2-1; 14 bases match TRBD2. J lost 1 base, V lost 3 bases, and 8 bases had no gene match. The CDR3 totals 18 residues. The germline CDR1 and CDR2 sequences are DFQATT and SNEGSKA (reference sequence). CDR3: CSARGGLAGVRSYNEQFF. The CDR3 DNA follows: TGCAGTGCTAGGGGGGGACTAGCGGGAGTCAGGTCCTACAATGAGCAGTTCTTC.

This clonotype was seen only a few times. The V gene is TRBV5-5, the J gene TRBJ2-1; maybe TRBD1 (5 bases). CDR1 is SGHKS, CDR2 YYEKEE, per germline (reference sequence). There are 14 residues in the CDR3. V was clipped by 0 bases and J by 7 bases, with 11 bases between them. The CDR3 DNA reads as TGTGCCAGCAGCTTGGCGCAGGGTTCGAATGAGCAGTTCTTC. Protein product: CASSLAQGSNEQFF.

This clonotype has more than one count but fewer than ten. The gene calls are TRBV6-5 and TRBJ1-3, with a weak D call TRBD1 (5 bases). This CDR3 has 15 residues. Between the trimmed V and J ends, which lost 0 bases and 2 bases, there was a span of 8 bases. The germline CDR1 and CDR2 sequences are MNHEY and SVGAGI. The CDR3 region is CASSYSWGAGNTIYF. The CDR3 region has the DNA TGTGCCAGCAGTTACTCGTGGGGCGCTGGAAACACCATATATTTT.

V gene TRBV25-1 combines with J gene TRBJ2-1; 11 bases match TRBD2. The CDR3 totals 14 residues. V lost 0 bases to trimming and J lost 16 bases; unmatched junction nucleotides: 8. The germline V gene has CDR1 MGHDK and CDR2 SYGVNS. The CDR3 protein is CASSEYKGLAEIFF. The CDR3, as DNA: TGTGCCAGCAGTGAATATAAGGGACTAGCGGAGATTTTCTTC.

This clonotype was counted only a few times. V and J are TRBV5-1 and TRBJ1-2; D gene uncertain. V lost 1 base and J lost 6, with 13 bases in between. CDR3 length: 14 residues. The V gene's germline CDR1 is SGHRS and CDR2 YFSETQ. For the CDR3, the DNA is TGCGCCAGCAGCTTGAACGGGGAAGAGGATGGCTACACCTTC. Amino acids: CASSLNGEEDGYTF.

The rearrangement joins TRBV7-9 to TRBJ2-7, with D possibly TRBD1 on 6 matching bases. CDR3 length equals 14 residues. The ends were cut back, 1 base at V and 2 bases at J, with 9 bases in the middle. CDR1 and CDR2 from the germline V gene are SEHNR and FQNEAQ (reference sequence). CDR3 region: CASSLVGTPYEQYF. The CDR3 nucleotides read TGTGCCAGCAGCTTAGTTGGGACACCCTACGAGCAGTACTTC.

Many counts were recorded for this clonotype. V usage is TRBV29-1 and J usage is TRBJ2-7; a possible D gene is TRBD2 (5 bases). The CDR3 is made up of 13 amino acids. The V end was cut by 4 bases, the J end by 6 bases, with 16 bases between. Germline CDR1 is SQVTM and CDR2 is ANQGSEA. CDR3 nucleotides: TGCAGCGTTGTACCTTCTAGCACCCGCGAGCAGTACTTC. This codes for CSVVPSSTREQYF.

J is TRBJ2-3 and V is TRBV29-1; unclear D gene. Germline-derived CDR1 and CDR2 are SQVTM and ANQGSEA. The V end was cut by 1 base, the J end by 4 bases, with 9 bases between. CDR3 length: 13 residues. For the CDR3, the DNA is TGCAGCGTTGAAGGGGTAGGACCAGATACGCAGTATTTT. This translates into CSVEGVGPDTQYF.

V and J are TRBV19 and TRBJ2-5; weak D call: TRBD1 (5 bases). V was pared by 7 bases and J by 1 base, with 16 bases between. The CDR3 covers 15 residues. Germline V gene lookup returns CDR1 LNHDA and CDR2 SQIVND (reference sequence). Written as DNA, the CDR3 is TGTGCCAGTACCCCCCGGTGGGGCAGCCAAGAGACCCAGTACTTC. This sequence encodes CASTPRWGSQETQYF.

This chain links TRBV7-9 with TRBJ1-2; D not resolved. In germline, CDR1 is SEHNR, CDR2 FQNEAQ (reference sequence). V was shortened by 7 bases and J by 8 bases, with 23 bases between the two germline ends. The CDR3 totals 15 residues. CDR3 protein: CASTIGNGNSWGYTF. CDR3 in DNA: TGTGCCAGCACCATCGGGAATGGAAACTCGTGGGGCTACACCTTC.

This clonotype was detected a few times. The chain is built from TRBV15 and TRBJ2-5; TRBD2 matches 8 bases. Germline V CDR1 and CDR2: LNHNV, YYDKDF (reference sequence). This CDR3 spans 13 amino acids. J was trimmed by 5 bases and V by 1 base; bases with no gene match: 0. The CDR3 sequence is CATSRGLAETQYF. In DNA, the CDR3 is TGTGCCACCAGCAGAGGACTAGCGGAGACCCAGTACTTC.

Many counts were recorded for this clonotype. The J gene is TRBJ2-5, the V gene TRBV10-3, with TRBD2 matching over 7 bases. V shed 3 bases, J shed 7 bases, and the junction held 2 bases outside the gene matches. Germline-derived CDR1 and CDR2 are ENHRY and SYGVKD. The CDR3 extends over 12 amino acids. CDR3 sequence: CAISEAGWTQYF. In DNA, the CDR3 is TGTGCCATCAGTGAAGCGGGATGGACCCAGTACTTC.

This clonotype has a count of ten or more. This chain connects TRBV5-1 to TRBJ2-3; TRBD2 agrees at 9 bases. The V gene end was trimmed by 0 bases and the J gene end by 4 bases; junction bases not matched to a gene: 9. The CDR3 length is 17 residues. Per germline, CDR1 SGHRS and CDR2 YFSETQ. The CDR3 nucleotides read TGCGCCAGCAGCTTGGAGACTAGCGGTGGGATAGCAGATACGCAGTATTTT. It is translated as CASSLETSGGIADTQYF.

This clonotype was detected ten times or more. The chain is built from TRBV15 and TRBJ2-1, with 13 nucleotides matching TRBD2. Germline V gives CDR1 LNHNV, CDR2 YYDKDF (reference sequence). CDR3 length equals 23 residues. Trimming cost V 5 bases and J 0 bases; bases outside gene matches: 22. Here the CDR3 reads CATSVPGTSGISNTGSSYNEQFF. CDR3 nucleotides: TGTGCCACCAGCGTGCCGGGGACTAGCGGGATTTCGAACACCGGAAGCTCCTACAATGAGCAGTTCTTC.

The chain combines TRBV27 with TRBJ2-7, with D tentatively TRBD2 (5 bases). The CDR3 runs to 14 residues. Germline values: CDR1 MNHEY, CDR2 SMNVEV (reference sequence). V was clipped by 2 bases and J by 3 bases, with 11 bases between them. The CDR3, as DNA: TGTGCCAGCAGTTTACAACCCGGGGACTACGAGCAGTACTTC. This translates into CASSLQPGDYEQYF.

The chain employs TRBV20-1 and TRBJ2-5; D gene ambiguous. V lost 1 base, J lost 5 bases, and 8 bases lay in between. Germline CDR1 is DFQATT and CDR2 is SNEGSKA (reference sequence). The CDR3 extends over 12 amino acids. The CDR3: CSARGPAETQYF. The CDR3, as DNA: TGCAGTGCTAGAGGCCCCGCTGAGACCCAGTACTTC.

This chain links TRBV12-3 or TRBV12-4 with TRBJ1-1; possible D gene TRBD1, 6 bases. This CDR3 comprises 12 residues. The ends were cut back, 6 bases at V and 9 bases at J, with 14 bases in the middle. CDR3 bases: TGTGCCAGCAGGGACACAGGGTTAAAAGCTTTCTTT. Protein sequence: CASRDTGLKAFF.

Ten or more counts support this clonotype. The rearrangement joins TRBV7-9 to TRBJ2-1; 10 nucleotides agree with TRBD2. Trimming took 5 bases from V and 4 from J; bases not matched to a gene: 2. The germline V gene has CDR1 SEHNR and CDR2 FQNEAQ (reference sequence). The CDR3 has 14 amino acids. The chain's CDR3 is CASSGGLAYNEQFF. DNA for the CDR3: TGTGCCAGCAGCGGGGGACTAGCGTACAATGAGCAGTTCTTC.

The gene calls are TRBV5-1 and TRBJ2-7, with 9 bases aligning to TRBD2. The CDR3 consists of 16 residues. The V gene's germline CDR1 is SGHRS and CDR2 YFSETQ. Trimming cost V 0 bases and J 0 bases; bases outside gene matches: 4. The CDR3 DNA sequence: TGCGCCAGCAGCTTGGGCCTAGCGGGGACCTCCTACGAGCAGTACTTC. It translates to CASSLGLAGTSYEQYF.

The sample holds many counts of this clonotype. V is TRBV4-2 and J is TRBJ2-6; possibly TRBD1 or TRBD2 for D (5 bases each). The CDR3 spans 21 residues. CDR1 is LGHNA, CDR2 YNFKEQ, per germline. Trimming stripped 5 bases from V and 3 bases from J, with 29 bases between. CDR3 region: CASSRIIKATGGRGGANVLTF. DNA of the CDR3: TGTGCCAGCAGCAGGATCATAAAGGCCACAGGAGGAAGGGGTGGGGCCAACGTCCTGACTTTC.

This clonotype was detected many times. This chain uses TRBV9 with TRBJ1-1; TRBD1 aligns across 9 bases. The CDR3 has 14 residues. CDR1 SGDLS and CDR2 YYNGEE come from the germline V gene. The V segment lost 4 bases and the J segment 5 bases; nucleotides outside the gene matches: 6. The CDR3 here is CASSLQGARTEAFF. CDR3 nucleotides: TGTGCCAGCAGCTTACAGGGGGCGAGAACTGAAGCTTTCTTT.

This clonotype was detected only a few times. The chain has TRBV28 and TRBJ2-2; no clear D. From germline, CDR1 is MDHEN and CDR2 SYDVKM. Trimming stripped 6 bases from V and 0 bases from J, with 11 bases between. The CDR3 is 15 amino acids. CDR3 sequence: CASSARSSNTGELFF. For the CDR3, the DNA is TGTGCCAGCAGCGCCAGGTCGTCGAACACCGGGGAGCTGTTTTTT.

This chain connects TRBV20-1 to TRBJ2-7; perhaps TRBD1 as D (7 bases). This CDR3 has 13 amino acids. V lost 1 base to trimming and J lost 7 bases, with 14 bases between them. Germline CDR1 and CDR2: DFQATT and SNEGSKA (reference sequence). The CDR3 DNA sequence: TGCAGTGCTAGAGGCCAGGGGGGTGGGGAGCAGTACTTC. It translates to CSARGQGGGEQYF.

Many counts were recorded for this clonotype. The chain has TRBV7-2 and TRBJ2-7, with TRBD2 identical over 7 bases. Germline CDR1 reads SGHTA; CDR2 reads FQGNSA. With 3 bases clipped from V and 4 bases from J, the junction kept 6 bases outside the gene matches. The CDR3 length is 14 residues. The CDR3: CASSFGGRLYEQYF. Written as DNA, the CDR3 is TGTGCCAGCAGCTTTGGCGGGAGACTGTACGAGCAGTACTTC.

This clonotype came up many times. This rearrangement joins TRBV5-6 to TRBJ2-7; TRBD2 agrees at 7 bases. CDR3 length: 13 residues. Germline-derived CDR1 and CDR2 are SGHDT and YYEEEE. V shed 3 bases, J shed 3 bases, and the junction held 3 bases outside the gene matches. CDR3 sequence: CASSSGGFYEQYF. The CDR3 DNA follows: TGTGCCAGCAGCTCGGGGGGTTTCTACGAGCAGTACTTC.